This TCR beta chain was found in a study of OX40 agonist ivuxolimab in advanced cancers. Clones were sequenced by immunoSEQ multiplex PCR, and TCRdb holds only the in-frame ones, with some missing. Of about 48,000 clones listed, 81% were seen once; the top ten hold about 7.7%. The CDR3 has 16 amino acids. The V end was cut by 1 base, the J end by 3 bases, with 15 bases between. Germline V gene lookup returns CDR1 LGHNA and CDR2 YSLEER. The chain joins TRBV4-3 to TRBJ1-1; no clear D. This TCR was sampled from an adult with an advanced solid tumor such as melanoma, head and neck, liver or kidney cancer. The source was CD4+ or CD8+ T cells sorted from blood, collected in a trial of the OX40 agonist ivuxolimab. The CDR3 loop is CASSQGFHMGDTEAFF. The CDR3 coding sequence is TGCGCCAGCAGCCAAGGATTCCATATGGGTGACACTGAAGCTTTCTTT.